What follows is one T cell receptor beta chain and its context. The antigen is not known. Donors were healthy HIV-negative adults without recent acute infections or vaccinations. Running of the assay took place at deep level. The data were produced by immunoSEQ multiplex PCR, yet TCRdb's version contains in-frame clones alone and is incomplete. The sample has a few million clones, 90% to 95% seen once; the top ten hold 0.39%. The CDR3 is 17 residues long. V was cut by 5 bases and J by 3 bases, with 21 bases left in between. Looked up from germline, CDR1 is SGHDT and CDR2 is YYEEEE. These data are taken from a study of shared clonotypes between healthy human individuals. As for the study in general: CD4 naive and memory got three plates each, CD8 naive two, CD8 memory one. Overall study findings and caveats: Sampling covered nothing but blood. Tissue TCR repertoires likely differ from those found in blood.

The TCR comes from a man between 18 and 29 years old in good health. Some clones in this sample may be carry-over from other donors' samples. V is TRBV5-6 and J is TRBJ1-5, with a possible D match to TRBD1 (6 bases). Sequencing was done on a sample of naive CD4+ T cells from PBMCs. Subset noted: CD45RA+ positively selected. In nucleotides, the CDR3 is TGTGCCAGCAGTCCCGGTCACGGGGGCACTATCAATCAGCCCCAGCATTTT. This translates into CASSPGHGGTINQPQHF. Looking up the rest from reference TRBV5-6 and TRBJ1-5 gives the full variable domain: DAGVTQSPTHLIKTRGQQVTLRCSPKSGHDTVSWYQQALGQGPQFIFQYYEEEERQRGNFPDRFSGHQFPNYSSELNVNALLLGDSALYLCASSPGHGGTINQPQHFGDGTRLSIL.